This T cell receptor (beta chain) came from a study of cytomegalovirus exposure and HLA in healthy donors. As for the study in general: A later analysis reported the 120 validation repertoires used the same platform as the 550 to 700 first-cohort repertoires. General study findings and limits: There were some public TCRs occurring in many donors, but most TCR sequences were rare.

A word on this clone: Its cognate antigen is unknown.

The CDR3 loop spans 13 amino acids. Germline CDR1 is SGHVS and CDR2 is FNYEAQ. Trimming shortened V by 0 bases and J by 4 bases, and 4 bases separated the two germline ends. The study drew the donors from its approximately 120-subject validation cohort, separate from the roughly 670-subject first cohort. Assay used: immunoSEQ multiplex PCR; TCRdb lists only in-frame clones, some missing. This table holds 150,000 to 200,000 clones, 91% found once. The chain links TRBV7-6 to TRBJ2-1; no clear D gene. This clonotype was sampled from a young woman in good health and CMV-seropositive. The sequenced sample consisted of PBMCs. The CDR3, as DNA: TGTGCCAGCAGCTTAGCGGAGTACAATGAGCAGTTCTTC. It translates to CASSLAEYNEQFF.